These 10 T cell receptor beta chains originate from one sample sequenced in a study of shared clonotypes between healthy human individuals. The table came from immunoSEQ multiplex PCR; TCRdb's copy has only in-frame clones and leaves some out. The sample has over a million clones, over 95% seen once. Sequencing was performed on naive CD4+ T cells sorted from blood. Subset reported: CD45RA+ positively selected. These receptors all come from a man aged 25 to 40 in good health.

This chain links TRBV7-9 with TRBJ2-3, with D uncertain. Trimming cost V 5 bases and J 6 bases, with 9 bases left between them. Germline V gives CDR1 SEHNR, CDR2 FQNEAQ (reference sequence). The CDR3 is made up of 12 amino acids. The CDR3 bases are TGTGCCAGCAGCCGACATGCGGATACGCAGTATTTT. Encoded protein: CASSRHADTQYF.

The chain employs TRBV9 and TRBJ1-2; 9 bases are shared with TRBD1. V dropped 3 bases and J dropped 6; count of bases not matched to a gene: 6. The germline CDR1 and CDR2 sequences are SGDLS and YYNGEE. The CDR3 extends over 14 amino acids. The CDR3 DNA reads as TGTGCCAGCAGCGCCCACAGGGGGCTAGATGGCTACACCTTC. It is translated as CASSAHRGLDGYTF.

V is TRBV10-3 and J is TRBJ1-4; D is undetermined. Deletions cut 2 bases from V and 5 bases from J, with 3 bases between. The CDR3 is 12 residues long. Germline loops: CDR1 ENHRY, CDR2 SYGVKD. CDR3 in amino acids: CAISEANEKLFF. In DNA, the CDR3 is TGTGCCATCAGTGAGGCAAATGAAAAACTGTTTTTT.

The CDR3 sequence is CASSLPDLHSEQFF. For the CDR3, the DNA is TGTGCCAGCAGTTTACCCGACTTGCACAGTGAGCAGTTCTTC. The rearrangement uses TRBV27 and TRBJ2-1, with D unresolved. Trimming took 2 bases from V and 9 from J, leaving 14 bases between them. Per the germline V gene, CDR1 is MNHEY and CDR2 is SMNVEV (reference sequence). The CDR3 contains 14 residues.

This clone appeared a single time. This CDR3 reads CASSPSGRGTDTQYF. CDR3 nucleotides: TGTGCCAGCAGCCCTAGCGGGAGGGGCACAGATACGCAGTATTTT. V usage is TRBV6-4 and J usage is TRBJ2-3; 12 bases match TRBD2. Germline CDR1 and CDR2: MRHNA and SNTAGT. The CDR3 consists of 15 residues. The trim removed 6 bases at V and 1 base at J, leaving 2 bases unmatched.

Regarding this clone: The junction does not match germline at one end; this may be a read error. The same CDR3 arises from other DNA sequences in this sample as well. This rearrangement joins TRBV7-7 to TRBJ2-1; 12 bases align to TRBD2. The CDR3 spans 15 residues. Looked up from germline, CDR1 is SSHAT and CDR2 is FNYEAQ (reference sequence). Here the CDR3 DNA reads TGTGCTAGCAGCCCAGGACTAGCGGGGAACAATGAGCAGTTCTTC. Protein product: CASSPGLAGNNEQFF. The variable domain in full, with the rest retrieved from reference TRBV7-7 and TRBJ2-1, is GAGVSQSPRYKVTKRGQDVTLRCDPISSHATLYWYQQALGQGPEFLTYFNYEAQPDKSGLPSDRFSAERPEGSISTLTIQRTEQRDSAMYRCASSPGLAGNNEQFFGPGTRLTVL.

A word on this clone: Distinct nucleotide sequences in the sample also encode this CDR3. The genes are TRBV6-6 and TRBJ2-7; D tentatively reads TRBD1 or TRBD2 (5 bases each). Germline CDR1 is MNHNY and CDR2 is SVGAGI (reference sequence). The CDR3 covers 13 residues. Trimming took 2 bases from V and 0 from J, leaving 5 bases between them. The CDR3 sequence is CASSYGGSYEQYF. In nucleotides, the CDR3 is TGTGCCAGCAGTTACGGGGGCTCCTACGAGCAGTACTTC.

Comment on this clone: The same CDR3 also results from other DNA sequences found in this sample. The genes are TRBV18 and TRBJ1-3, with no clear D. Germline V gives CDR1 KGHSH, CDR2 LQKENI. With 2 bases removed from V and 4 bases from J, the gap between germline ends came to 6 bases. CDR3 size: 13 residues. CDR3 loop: CASSPGLGNTIYF. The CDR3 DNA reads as TGTGCCAGCTCACCAGGACTCGGAAACACCATATATTTT.

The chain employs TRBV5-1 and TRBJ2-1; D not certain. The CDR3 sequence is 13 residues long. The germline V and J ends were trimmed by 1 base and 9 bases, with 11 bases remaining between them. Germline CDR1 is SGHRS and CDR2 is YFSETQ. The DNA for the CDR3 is TGCGCCAGCAGCTTGATCGGGCAAGGTGAGCAGTTCTTC. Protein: CASSLIGQGEQFF.

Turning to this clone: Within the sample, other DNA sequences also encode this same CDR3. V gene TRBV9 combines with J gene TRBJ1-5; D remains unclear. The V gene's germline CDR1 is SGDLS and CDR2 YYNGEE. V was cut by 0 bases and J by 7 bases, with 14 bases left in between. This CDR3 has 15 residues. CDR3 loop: CASSVGTGSNQPQHF. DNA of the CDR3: TGTGCCAGCAGCGTAGGTACGGGGTCCAACCAGCCCCAGCATTTT.